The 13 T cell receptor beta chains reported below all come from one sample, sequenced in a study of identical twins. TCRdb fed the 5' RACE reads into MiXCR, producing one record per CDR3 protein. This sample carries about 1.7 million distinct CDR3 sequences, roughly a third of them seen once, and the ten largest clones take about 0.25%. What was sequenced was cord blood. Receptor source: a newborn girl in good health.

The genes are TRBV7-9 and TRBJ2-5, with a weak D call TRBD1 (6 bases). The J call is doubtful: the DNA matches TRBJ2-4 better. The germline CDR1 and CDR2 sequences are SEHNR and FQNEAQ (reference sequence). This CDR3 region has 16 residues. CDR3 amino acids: CASSPPPSEGENIQYF. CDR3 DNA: TGTGCCAGCAGCCCTCCCCCCTCAGAGGGGGAAAACATTCAGTACTTC.

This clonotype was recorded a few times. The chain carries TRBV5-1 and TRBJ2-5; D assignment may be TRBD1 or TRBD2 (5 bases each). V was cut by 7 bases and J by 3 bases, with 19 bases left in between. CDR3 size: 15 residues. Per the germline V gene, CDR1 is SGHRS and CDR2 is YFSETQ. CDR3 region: CASVKKGVGEETQYF. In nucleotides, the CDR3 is TGCGCCAGCGTGAAGAAAGGGGTGGGGGAAGAGACCCAGTACTTC.

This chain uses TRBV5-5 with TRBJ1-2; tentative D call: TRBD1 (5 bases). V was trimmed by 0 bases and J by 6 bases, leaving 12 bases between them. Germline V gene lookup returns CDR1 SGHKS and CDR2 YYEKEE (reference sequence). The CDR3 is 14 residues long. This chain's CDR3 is CASSLGARDDGYTF. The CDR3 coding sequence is TGTGCCAGCAGCTTGGGGGCCAGGGACGATGGCTACACCTTC.

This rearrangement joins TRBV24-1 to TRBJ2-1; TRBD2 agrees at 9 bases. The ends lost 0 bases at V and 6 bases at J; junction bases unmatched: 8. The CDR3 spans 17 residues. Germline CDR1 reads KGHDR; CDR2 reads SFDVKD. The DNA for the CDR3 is TGTGCCACCAGTGATTTGGACGGTAGCGGGAGTAGCAATGAGCAGTTCTTC. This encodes CATSDLDGSGSSNEQFF.

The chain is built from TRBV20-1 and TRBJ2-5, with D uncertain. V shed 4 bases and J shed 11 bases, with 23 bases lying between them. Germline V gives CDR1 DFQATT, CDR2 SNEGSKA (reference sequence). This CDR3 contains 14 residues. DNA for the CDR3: TGCAGTGCTATTCCCTACGGGTTCTACAATGGGCAGTACTTC. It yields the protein CSAIPYGFYNGQYF.

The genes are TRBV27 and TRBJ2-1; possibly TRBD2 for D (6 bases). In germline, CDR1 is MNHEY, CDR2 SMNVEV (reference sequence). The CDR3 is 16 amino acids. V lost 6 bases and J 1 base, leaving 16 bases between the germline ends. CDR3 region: CASRRNGGSSYNEQFF. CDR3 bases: TGTGCCAGCAGACGCAACGGGGGAAGTTCCTACAATGAGCAGTTCTTC.

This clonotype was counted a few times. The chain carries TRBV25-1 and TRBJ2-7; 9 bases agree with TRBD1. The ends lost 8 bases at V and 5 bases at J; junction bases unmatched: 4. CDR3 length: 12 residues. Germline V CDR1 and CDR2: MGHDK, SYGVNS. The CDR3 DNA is TGTGCCAGCTCCGGGACAGGGCACGAGCAGTACTTC. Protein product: CASSGTGHEQYF.

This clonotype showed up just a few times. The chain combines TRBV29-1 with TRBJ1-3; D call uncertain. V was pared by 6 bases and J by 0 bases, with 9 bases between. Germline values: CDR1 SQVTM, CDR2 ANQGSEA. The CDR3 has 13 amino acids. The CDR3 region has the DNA TGCAGCGTCGCAGTTAACTCTGGAAACACCATATATTTT. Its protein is CSVAVNSGNTIYF.

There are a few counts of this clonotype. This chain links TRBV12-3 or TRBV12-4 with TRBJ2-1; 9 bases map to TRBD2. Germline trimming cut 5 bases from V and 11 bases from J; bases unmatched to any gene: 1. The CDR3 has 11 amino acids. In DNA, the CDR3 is TGTGCCAGCAGTGGGACTAGCAAGCAGTTCTTC. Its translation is CASSGTSKQFF.

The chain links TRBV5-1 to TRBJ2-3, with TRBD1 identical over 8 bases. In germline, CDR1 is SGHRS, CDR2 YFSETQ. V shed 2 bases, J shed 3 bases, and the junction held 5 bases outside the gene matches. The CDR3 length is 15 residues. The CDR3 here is CASSFPGGWTDTQYF. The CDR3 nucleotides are TGCGCCAGCAGCTTCCCAGGGGGCTGGACAGATACGCAGTATTTT.

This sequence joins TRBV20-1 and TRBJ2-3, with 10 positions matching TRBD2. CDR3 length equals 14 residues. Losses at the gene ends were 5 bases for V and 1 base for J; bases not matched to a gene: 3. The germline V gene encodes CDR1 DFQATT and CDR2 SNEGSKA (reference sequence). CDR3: CSAFTSGGTDTQYF. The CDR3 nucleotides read TGCAGTGCTTTTACTAGCGGGGGCACAGATACGCAGTATTTT.

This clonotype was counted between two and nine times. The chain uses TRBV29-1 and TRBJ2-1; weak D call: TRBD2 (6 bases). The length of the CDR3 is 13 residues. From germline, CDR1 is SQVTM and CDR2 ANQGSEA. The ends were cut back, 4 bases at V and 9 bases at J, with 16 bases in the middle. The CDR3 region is CSVVGEASAEQFF. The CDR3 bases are TGCAGCGTTGTTGGGGAGGCCTCGGCTGAGCAGTTCTTC.

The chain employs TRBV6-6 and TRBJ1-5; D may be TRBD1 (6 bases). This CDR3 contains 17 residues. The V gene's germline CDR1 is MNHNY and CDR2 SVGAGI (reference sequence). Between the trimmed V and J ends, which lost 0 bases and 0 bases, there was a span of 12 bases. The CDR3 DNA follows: TGTGCCAGCAGTTACTCGGTCAGGGGATATAGCAATCAGCCCCAGCATTTT. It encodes CASSYSVRGYSNQPQHF.